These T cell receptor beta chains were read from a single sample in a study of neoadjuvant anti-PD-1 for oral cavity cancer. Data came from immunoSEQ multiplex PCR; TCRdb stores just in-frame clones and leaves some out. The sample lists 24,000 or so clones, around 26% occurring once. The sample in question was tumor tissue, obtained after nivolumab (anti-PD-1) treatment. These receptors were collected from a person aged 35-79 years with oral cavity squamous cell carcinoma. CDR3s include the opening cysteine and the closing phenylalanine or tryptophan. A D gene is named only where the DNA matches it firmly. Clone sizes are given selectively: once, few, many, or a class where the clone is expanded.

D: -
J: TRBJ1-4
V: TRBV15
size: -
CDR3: CATSRDRGAEKLFF
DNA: TGTGCCACCAGCAGAGACCGAGGGGCTGAAAAACTGTTTTTT

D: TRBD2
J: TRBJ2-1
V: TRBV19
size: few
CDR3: CASSIDQAGPYNEQFF
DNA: TGTGCCAGTAGTATAGATCAAGCGGGACCTTACAATGAGCAGTTCTTC

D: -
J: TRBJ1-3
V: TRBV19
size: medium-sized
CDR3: CASSISSVAGNTIYF
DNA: TGTGCCAGTAGTATCAGCAGTGTTGCTGGAAACACCATATATTTT

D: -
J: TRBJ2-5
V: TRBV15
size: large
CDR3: CATSRTGRQETQYF
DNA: TGTGCCACCAGCAGGACAGGTCGCCAAGAGACCCAGTACTTC

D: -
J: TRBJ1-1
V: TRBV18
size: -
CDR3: CASSPGPPMNTEAFF
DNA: TGTGCCAGCTCACCAGGGCCGCCTATGAACACTGAAGCTTTCTTT

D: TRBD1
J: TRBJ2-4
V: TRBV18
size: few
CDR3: CASSPTGGANIQYF
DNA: TGTGCCAGCTCCCCGACAGGGGGCGCAAACATTCAGTACTTC

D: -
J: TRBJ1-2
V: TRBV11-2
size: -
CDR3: CASSLGQSYGYTF
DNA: TGTGCCAGCAGCTTAGGACAGAGTTATGGCTACACCTTC

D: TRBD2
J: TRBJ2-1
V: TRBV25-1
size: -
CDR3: CASSDPTSSYYNEQFF
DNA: TGTGCCAGCAGTGATCCGACTAGCTCCTACTACAATGAGCAGTTCTTC

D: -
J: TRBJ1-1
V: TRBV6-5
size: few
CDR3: CASIHLGGTEAFF
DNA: TGTGCCAGCATACATCTCGGGGGAACTGAAGCTTTCTTT

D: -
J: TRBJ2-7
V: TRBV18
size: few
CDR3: CASSPELGTGEQYF
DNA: TGTGCCAGCTCACCGGAATTGGGTACAGGCGAGCAGTACTTC

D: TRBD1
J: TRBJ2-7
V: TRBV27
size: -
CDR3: CASSLRTGMTFDEQYF
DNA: TGTGCCAGCAGTTTAAGGACAGGGATGACGTTCGACGAGCAGTACTTC

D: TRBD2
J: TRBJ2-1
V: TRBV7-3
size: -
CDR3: CASSSPGLSNEQFF
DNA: TGTGCCAGCAGCTCTCCGGGACTATCCAATGAGCAGTTCTTC